This T cell receptor (beta chain) was sequenced in a study of blood T cell repertoires in COVID-19. Some clones are missing from TCRdb's copy, which holds only in-frame ones; the method was immunoSEQ multiplex PCR. The sample has some 250,000 clones; 86% are singletons. The CDR3 has 19 residues. Trimming removed 2 bases from V and 2 bases from J; junction bases left unmatched: 14. Germline V gives CDR1 SEHNR, CDR2 FQNEAQ (reference sequence). The rearrangement links TRBV7-9 to TRBJ1-3, with 8 bases lining up with TRBD1. The specimen sequenced was peripheral blood. The receptor comes from a young man with active or convalescent COVID-19. CDR3 bases: TGTGCCAGCAGCTTATCGACCTCAAAAAAACAGGGGGCTGGAAACACCATATATTTT. It yields the protein CASSLSTSKKQGAGNTIYF. Filled out from reference TRBV7-9 and TRBJ1-3, the complete variable domain reads DTGVSQNPRHKITKRGQNVTFRCDPISEHNRLYWYRQTLGQGPEFLTYFQNEAQLEKSRLLSDRFSAERPKGSFSTLEIQRTEQGDSAMYLCASSLSTSKKQGAGNTIYFGEGSWLTVV.